This TCR beta chain was sequenced in a study of Graves' ophthalmopathy and Graves' hyperthyroidism. Study-wide results and caveats: Sensitivity reached 85% to 90% and specificity 81.08% for a 13-signature model separating ophthalmopathy from stable hyperthyroidism. Most clonotypes expanded in thyroid above 0.001 frequency were present in blood too.

RNA transcripts were the source from which TCR beta CDR3 regions were amplified. Second-round multiplex PCR came after first-round RT-PCR with HTBI primers. A single record per CDR3 protein comes from TCRdb applying MiXCR to the multiplex PCR reads. This table holds approximately 210,000 distinct CDR3 sequences, approximately 28% found once. This clonotype was recorded at least ten times. Its antigen remains unknown. J gave up 1 base and V 3 bases, and 11 bases lay outside the gene matches. The CDR3 runs to 17 residues. In germline, CDR1 is SGDLS, CDR2 YYNGEE. Sequencing was performed on peripheral blood. The clonotype originates from a man aged 50 to 59 with Graves' ophthalmopathy. This chain links TRBV9 with TRBJ1-1; 8 nucleotides agree with TRBD1. In DNA, the CDR3 is TGTGCCAGCAGCGAAAGTCAGGCCGGGACAGGGAACACTGAAGCTTTCTTT. Protein sequence: CASSESQAGTGNTEAFF.